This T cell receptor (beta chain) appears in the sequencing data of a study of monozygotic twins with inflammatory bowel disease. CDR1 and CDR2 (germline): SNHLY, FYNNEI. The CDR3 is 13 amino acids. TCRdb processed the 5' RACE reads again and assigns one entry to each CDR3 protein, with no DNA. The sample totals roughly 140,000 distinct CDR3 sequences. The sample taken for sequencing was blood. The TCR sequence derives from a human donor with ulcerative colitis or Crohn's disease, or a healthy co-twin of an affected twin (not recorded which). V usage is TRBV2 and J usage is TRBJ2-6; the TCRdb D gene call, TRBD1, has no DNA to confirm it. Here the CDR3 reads CASTGYGANVLTF.